This T cell receptor beta chain is from a study of OX40 agonist ivuxolimab in advanced cancers. As for the study in general: Patients took ivuxolimab, an agonistic anti-OX40 (CD134) antibody. Those treated in dose escalation had hepatocellular carcinoma, melanoma, renal cell cancer or head and neck cancer.

On this clone: The antigen remains undetermined.

Study results and limitations: Among the nonresponders, some also had low normalized T-cell clonal expansion.

Germline CDR1 is ENHRY and CDR2 is SYGVKD. This CDR3 contains 14 residues. With 6 bases removed from V and 0 bases from J, the gap between germline ends came to 9 bases. The protocol was immunoSEQ multiplex PCR, while the TCRdb copy is restricted to in-frame clones and leaves out a portion. The table records about 80,000 clones, 84% of them present only once. The chain recombines TRBV10-3 with TRBJ1-3; D is possibly TRBD1 (6 bases). This TCR was sampled from an adult with an advanced solid tumor such as melanoma, head and neck, liver or kidney cancer. Sequenced material: CD4+ or CD8+ T cells sorted from blood, taken in a trial of the OX40 agonist ivuxolimab. The DNA for the CDR3 is TGTGCCATCAGAGCAGGGGACTCTGGAAACACCATATATTTT. Translation: CAIRAGDSGNTIYF.